This entry features one T cell receptor (beta chain) sequence. Cohort allocation depended upon clinical history that participants reported. The data stem from a study of blood T cell repertoires in COVID-19. The method was immunoSEQ multiplex PCR; TCRdb's version includes in-frame clones alone and lacks a portion of them. The table lists about 270,000 clones, 70% to 90% of them singletons. The sequence derives from a woman aged 25 to 39 with acute COVID-19. Material for sequencing was PBMCs or T cells enriched from blood (not recorded which).

CDR3 in DNA: TGTGCCAGCAGCCTCGACTTGAGCTCCTATAATTCACCCCTCCACTTT. Translating it yields CASSLDLSSYNSPLHF. The rearrangement uses TRBV28 and TRBJ1-6; D is uncertain. V lost 6 bases and J 0 bases, leaving 12 bases between the germline ends. Germline V gene data show CDR1 as MDHEN and CDR2 as SYDVKM. The CDR3 consists of 16 residues.